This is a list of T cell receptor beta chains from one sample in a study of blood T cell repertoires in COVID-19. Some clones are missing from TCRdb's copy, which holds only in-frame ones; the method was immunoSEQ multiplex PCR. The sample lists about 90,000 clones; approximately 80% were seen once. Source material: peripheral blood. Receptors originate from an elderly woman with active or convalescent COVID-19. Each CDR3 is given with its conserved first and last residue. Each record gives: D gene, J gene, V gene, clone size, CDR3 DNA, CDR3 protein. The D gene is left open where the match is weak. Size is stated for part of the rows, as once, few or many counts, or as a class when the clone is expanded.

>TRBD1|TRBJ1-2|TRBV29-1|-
TGCAGCGTTTCCGCCGGGACAGGTATTCATGGCTACACCTTC
CSVSAGTGIHGYTF
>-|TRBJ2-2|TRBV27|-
TGTGCCAGCAGTTTAGCGGGGGCCTTCGGGGAGCTGTTTTTT
CASSLAGAFGELFF
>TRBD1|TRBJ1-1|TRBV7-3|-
TGTGCCAGCAGCCCAACCCCCGGACAGGGGACTGAAGCTTTCTTT
CASSPTPGQGTEAFF
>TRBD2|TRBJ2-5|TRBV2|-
TGTGCCAGCAGCTGGACTAGCGACAACCAAGAGACCCAGTACTTC
CASSWTSDNQETQYF
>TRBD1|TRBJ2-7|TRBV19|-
TGTGCCAGTAGTGCCCCGGGACAGAACTCTTACGAGCAGTACTTC
CASSAPGQNSYEQYF
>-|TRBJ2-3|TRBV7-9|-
TGTGCCAGCAGCTTAGCGGGGAGGACAGATACGCAGTATTTT
CASSLAGRTDTQYF
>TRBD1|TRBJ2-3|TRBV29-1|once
TGCAGCGTTGAGGCCGGACAGGGGACAGATACGCAGTATTTT
CSVEAGQGTDTQYF
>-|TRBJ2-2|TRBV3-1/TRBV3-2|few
TGTGCCAGCAGCCAAGACAGTAACACCGGGGAGCTGTTTTTT
CASSQDSNTGELFF
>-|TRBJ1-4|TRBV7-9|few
TGTGCCAGCAGCTCAAACAGGCATGTAGGTGAAAAACTGTTTTTT
CASSSNRHVGEKLFF
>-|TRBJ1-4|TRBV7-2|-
TGTGCCAGCAGCTTAGTAGTCGGAGCGTCAACTAATGAAAAACTGTTTTTT
CASSLVVGASTNEKLFF
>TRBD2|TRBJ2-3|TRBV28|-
TGTGCCAGCAGTTTATGGGGCGGGGGTAGGGATACGCAGTATTTT
CASSLWGGGRDTQYF
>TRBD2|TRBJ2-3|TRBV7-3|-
TGTGCCAGCAGCCCGGTAGCGGGAGGGCCTAGTAGAGATACGCAGTATTTT
CASSPVAGGPSRDTQYF
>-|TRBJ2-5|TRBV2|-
TGTGCCAGCAGTGTTCAGGAGACCCAGTACTTC
CASSVQETQYF
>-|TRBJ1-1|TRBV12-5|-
TGTGCTAGTGGTTTGGGAGATATGAACACTGAAGCTTTCTTT
CASGLGDMNTEAFF
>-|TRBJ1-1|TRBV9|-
TGTGCCAGCAGCGAACGCGGGGACACTGAAGCTTTCTTT
CASSERGDTEAFF
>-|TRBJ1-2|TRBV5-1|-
TGCGCCAGCAGCCCTAGCAGTCAAGTATGGGATCCTAACTATGGCTACACCTTC
CASSPSSQVWDPNYGYTF
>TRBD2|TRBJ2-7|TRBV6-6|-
TGTGCCACACGGCGGGAGGGCCTGAGCGAGCAGTACTTC
CATRREGLSEQYF
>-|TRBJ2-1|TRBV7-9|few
TGTGCCAGCAGCTTACGGGAGGAGCAGTTCTTC
CASSLREEQFF
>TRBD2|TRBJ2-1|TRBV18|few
TGTGCCAGCTCACCATTCAGTCTAGCGGGTAATTCAAATGAGCAGTTCTTC
CASSPFSLAGNSNEQFF
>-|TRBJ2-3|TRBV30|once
TGTGCCTGGAGTGTTGGCGGAGGAACAGATACGCAGTATTTT
CAWSVGGGTDTQYF
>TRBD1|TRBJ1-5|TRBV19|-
TGTGCCAGTAGTATGAGGAGACAGGGACGGCAGCCCCAGCATTTT
CASSMRRQGRQPQHF
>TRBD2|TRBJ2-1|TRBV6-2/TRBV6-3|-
TGTGCCAGCAGTTTCCCGGCGAGCGGGAGGAACAATGAGCAGTTCTTC
CASSFPASGRNNEQFF
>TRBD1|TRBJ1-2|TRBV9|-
TGTGCCAGCAGCGAAAGACAGGGGGCAAACTATGGCTACACCTTC
CASSERQGANYGYTF
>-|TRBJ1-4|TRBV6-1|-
TGTGCCAGCAGTGAAAGGGGACATCTTAATGAAAAACTGTTTTTT
CASSERGHLNEKLFF
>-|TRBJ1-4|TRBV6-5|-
TGTGCCAGCAGGGGGGACACGTCAATGTTTTTT
CASRGDTSMFF
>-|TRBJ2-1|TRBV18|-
TGTGCCAGCTCACCACGTCAGGGAAATGAGCAGTTCTTC
CASSPRQGNEQFF
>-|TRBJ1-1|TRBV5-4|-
TGTGCCAGCAGCACGAACAGGAACACTGAAGCTTTCTTT
CASSTNRNTEAFF
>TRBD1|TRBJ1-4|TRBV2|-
TGTGCCAGCAGTATACGAATATGGACAGGGTTCGGTGAAAAACTGTTTTTT
CASSIRIWTGFGEKLFF
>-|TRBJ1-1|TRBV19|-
TGTGCCAGTAGTACGACTAAGGACACTGAAGCTTTCTTT
CASSTTKDTEAFF
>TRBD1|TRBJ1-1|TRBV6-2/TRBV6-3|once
TGTGCCAGCAGCTTCGTTCCGACAGGGGGAACAACTGAAGCTTTCTTT
CASSFVPTGGTTEAFF
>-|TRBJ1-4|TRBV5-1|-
TGCGCCAGCAGCTTGGGGAGTGTTAATGAAAAACTGTTTTTT
CASSLGSVNEKLFF
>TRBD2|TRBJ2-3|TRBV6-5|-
TGTGCCAGCAAAAAAGCGGGGGCGTCTCGGGATACGCAGTATTTT
CASKKAGASRDTQYF
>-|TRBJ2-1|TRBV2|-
TGTGCCAGCCAGGGGCAGTTTTACAATGAGCAGTTCTTC
CASQGQFYNEQFF
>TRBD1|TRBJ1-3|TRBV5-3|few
TGTGCCAGAAGCCTAATACCGGCTCCCGGGACAGGTATCAACTCTGGAAACACCATATATTTT
CARSLIPAPGTGINSGNTIYF
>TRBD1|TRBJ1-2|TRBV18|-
TGTGCCAGCTCATCCGACCGGGACAGGGCGAAGGACTACACCTTC
CASSSDRDRAKDYTF
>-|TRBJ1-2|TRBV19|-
TGTGCCAGTAGTATAAAGGGCGGACTCTCCATCTATGGCTACACCTTC
CASSIKGGLSIYGYTF
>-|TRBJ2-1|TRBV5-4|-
TGTGCCAGCAGCCCACAGGTAAACAATGAGCAGTTCTTC
CASSPQVNNEQFF
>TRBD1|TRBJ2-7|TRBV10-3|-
TGTGCCATCAGTGAGTCGAGACAGGGGATTATTTACGAGCAGTACTTC
CAISESRQGIIYEQYF
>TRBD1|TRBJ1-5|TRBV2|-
TGTGCCAGCAGCGATACAGGGGGGTATCAGCCCCAGCATTTT
CASSDTGGYQPQHF
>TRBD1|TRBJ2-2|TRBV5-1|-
TGCGCCAGCAGCTGGGACAGGGGGGCCACCGGGGAGCTGTTTTTT
CASSWDRGATGELFF
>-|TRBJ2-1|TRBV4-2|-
TGTGCCAGCAGCCCCCCCCCGGGAGTAGGTAGCAATGAGCAGTTCTTC
CASSPPPGVGSNEQFF
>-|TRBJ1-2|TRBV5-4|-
TGTGCCAGCAGCTGGGCCGGGCAGGGCAACTATGGCTACACCTTC
CASSWAGQGNYGYTF
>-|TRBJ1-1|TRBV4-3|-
TGCGCCAGCAGCCAAGAAAGGGAGGGCAGCGCTTTCTTT
CASSQEREGSAFF
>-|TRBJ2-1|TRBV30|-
TGTGCCTGGAGTGTTGGGGGGAACAATGAGCAGTTCTTC
CAWSVGGNNEQFF
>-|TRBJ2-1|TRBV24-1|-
TGTGCCACCAGTGACCCCAGGAGGGGTCGGGGCGGACCAGGCCACAATGAGCAGTTCTTC
CATSDPRRGRGGPGHNEQFF
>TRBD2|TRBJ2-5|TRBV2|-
TGTGCCAGCAGACTAGCGCAGCACGCACAAGAGACCCAGTACTTC
CASRLAQHAQETQYF
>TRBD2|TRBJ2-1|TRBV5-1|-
TGCGCCAGCAGCTTGGGGGTTAGCGGGACCAATGAGCAGTTCTTC
CASSLGVSGTNEQFF
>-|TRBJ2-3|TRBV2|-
TGTGCCACTGCGGCGGGGCTGAGCACAGATACGCAGTATTTT
CATAAGLSTDTQYF
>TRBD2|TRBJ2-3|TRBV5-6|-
TGTGCCAGCAGCGGCCTTCTAGCGGGGGCCCTTAGAACAGATACGCAGTATTTT
CASSGLLAGALRTDTQYF
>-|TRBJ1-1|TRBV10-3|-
TGTGCCATCAGTGAGTCGACGGGGGGTAGGGCTGAAGCTTTCTTT
CAISESTGGRAEAFF
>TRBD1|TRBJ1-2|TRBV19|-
TGTGCCAGTAGTCCCCGACAGGGGGCGGGTATTGGCTACACCTTC
CASSPRQGAGIGYTF
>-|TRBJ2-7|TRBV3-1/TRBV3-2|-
TGTGCCAGCAGCCAAGATATCAGCAGGGTGAGATCCTACGAGCAGTACTTC
CASSQDISRVRSYEQYF
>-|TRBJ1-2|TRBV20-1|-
TGCAGTGCTTACAGGCTTGGCTACACCTTC
CSAYRLGYTF
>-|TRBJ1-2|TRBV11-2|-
TGTGCCAGCAGCTCCCCCCGGGGTGACTATGGCTACACCTTC
CASSSPRGDYGYTF
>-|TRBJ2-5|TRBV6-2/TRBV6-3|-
TGTGCCAGCAGTTACTCACGGGAGACCCAGTACTTC
CASSYSRETQYF
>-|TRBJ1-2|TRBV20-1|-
TGCAGTGCTAGTCCTCGGGGGGGTCACACATCTGGGCGTTATGGCTACACCTTC
CSASPRGGHTSGRYGYTF
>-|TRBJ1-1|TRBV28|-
TGTGCCAGCAGTCCCCCACTCTCGAAAGCTTTCTTT
CASSPPLSKAFF
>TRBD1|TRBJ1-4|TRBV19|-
TGTGCCAGTAGTACATATGGGACAGGGGGCCTCGCCTCTAATGAAAAACTGTTTTTT
CASSTYGTGGLASNEKLFF
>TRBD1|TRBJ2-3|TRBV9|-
TGTGCCAGCAGCGCCGGACAGGGGGCGGTAGATACGCAGTATTTT
CASSAGQGAVDTQYF
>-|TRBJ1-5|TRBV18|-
TGTGCCAGCTCACCGATAAGAGATAATCAGCCCCAGCATTTT
CASSPIRDNQPQHF